These 8 T cell receptor beta chains were all obtained from the same sample, sequenced in a study of blood T cell repertoires in COVID-19. Sequenced by immunoSEQ multiplex PCR; TCRdb stores in-frame clones only, minus some. The sample lists 220,000 or so clones, around 82% occurring once. Sequences were obtained from peripheral blood. The receptors come from a woman older than 75 with acute or convalescent COVID-19.

The CDR3 spells CASLPGTSSYEQYF. In DNA, the CDR3 is TGTGCCAGTCTCCCGGGTACTTCCTCCTACGAGCAGTACTTC. This chain joins TRBV11-1 and TRBJ2-7; D remains unclear. The CDR3 covers 14 residues. Germline assignment: CDR1 SGHAT and CDR2 FQDESV (reference sequence). Trimming cost V 9 bases and J 0 bases, with 15 bases left between them.

The gene calls are TRBV5-1 and TRBJ2-5, with 8 bases lining up with TRBD1. V lost 3 bases, J lost 10 bases, and 5 bases stayed unmatched. The V gene's germline CDR1 is SGHRS and CDR2 YFSETQ. The CDR3 is made up of 12 amino acids. In nucleotides, the CDR3 is TGCGCCAGCAGCTCGGACAGGGCGGACCAGTACTTC. Translating gives CASSSDRADQYF.

The V call is TRBV20-1, the J call TRBJ1-5; the match to TRBD1 covers 7 bases. This CDR3 has 11 amino acids. Looked up from germline, CDR1 is DFQATT and CDR2 is SNEGSKA (reference sequence). The CDR3 DNA is TGCGCAGGGGGGCCCAATCAGCCCCAGCATTTT. Encoded protein: CAGGPNQPQHF.

This clone occurred many times. J is TRBJ2-4 and V is TRBV3-1 (or the pseudogene TRBV3-2); D is ambiguous. Germline CDR1 LGHDT, CDR2 YNNKEL (reference sequence). With 1 base removed from V and 0 bases from J, the gap between germline ends came to 10 bases. The CDR3 is made up of 16 amino acids. In DNA, the CDR3 is TGTGCCAGCAGCCAAGGAGGCCAGCTAGCCAAAAACATTCAGTACTTC. As protein: CASSQGGQLAKNIQYF.

The sample holds one count of this clone. The chain has TRBV6-5 and TRBJ1-4, with 7 bases identical to TRBD1. V gave up 4 bases and J gave up 8 bases; unmatched junction bases: 7. The CDR3 length is 14 residues. Germline CDR1 reads MNHEY; CDR2 reads SVGAGI. CDR3 protein: CASSSGGVGEKLFF. In DNA form, the CDR3 reads TGTGCCAGCAGTTCAGGGGGTGTTGGGGAAAAACTGTTTTTT.

This clone was counted only a few times. The rearrangement uses TRBV19 and TRBJ2-7, with 8 nucleotides matching TRBD1. Germline CDR1 and CDR2: LNHDA and SQIVND (reference sequence). The CDR3 covers 16 residues. The V and J ends lost 6 bases and 3 bases, in that order; junction bases with no gene match: 13. CDR3 nucleotides: TGTGCCAGTAGCCCCTCTCCAGGACAGGGAAACTACGAGCAGTACTTC. Translated, it gives CASSPSPGQGNYEQYF.

The J gene is TRBJ2-3, the V gene TRBV3-1 (or the pseudogene TRBV3-2), with 15 bases identical to TRBD2. With V trimmed by 0 bases and J by 3 bases, 10 bases remained unmatched. Looked up from germline, CDR1 is LGHDT and CDR2 is YNNKEL (reference sequence). The CDR3 has 20 amino acids. Written as DNA, the CDR3 is TGTGCCAGCAGCCAAGAATCGAGAAGGGGACTAGCGGGGGGAACAGATACGCAGTATTTT. Its protein is CASSQESRRGLAGGTDTQYF.

The J gene is TRBJ1-3, the V gene TRBV11-3; D is undetermined. The CDR3 consists of 16 residues. Looked up from germline, CDR1 is SGHNT and CDR2 is YENEEA. Trimming took 0 bases from V and 0 from J, leaving 9 bases between them. CDR3 in DNA: TGTGCCAGCAGCTTAGATCCGGGTTTCTCTGGAAACACCATATATTTT. Translated, it gives CASSLDPGFSGNTIYF.